Following are 12 T cell receptor beta chains from one sample sequenced in a study of long-term antiretroviral therapy in people with HIV. At survey level, the immunoSEQ assay was run in its v3.0 version. Sequencing used immunoSEQ multiplex PCR; TCRdb keeps in-frame clones, though not all of them. The data contain tens of thousands of clones, more than 60% of them singletons. The sequencing used unsorted PBMCs, collected 3.1 years after starting antiretroviral therapy. Receptors originate from a woman aged 45-60 years with HIV.

This chain uses TRBV6-1 with TRBJ1-6; the D is unclear. The V end was cut by 4 bases, the J end by 13 bases, with 11 bases between. CDR1 MNHNS and CDR2 SASEGT come from the germline V gene. The length of the CDR3 is 12 residues. The DNA of the CDR3 is TGTGCCAGCAGTGTACGGGAGCGCCCCCTCCACTTT. Its protein product is CASSVRERPLHF.

This chain uses TRBV2 with TRBJ2-5; D possibly uses TRBD1 or TRBD2 (6 bases each). Germline V gene data show CDR1 as SNHLY and CDR2 as FYNNEI. V lost 3 bases, J lost 2 bases, and 16 bases lay in between. The length of the CDR3 is 16 residues. In DNA form, the CDR3 reads TGTGCCAGCAGTGACAAAATAGGGGGGCAGCAAGAGACCCAGTACTTC. This codes for CASSDKIGGQQETQYF. Filled out from reference TRBV2 and TRBJ2-5, the complete variable domain reads EPEVTQTPSHQVTQMGQEVILRCVPISNHLYFYWYRQILGQKVEFLVSFYNNEISEKSEIFDDQFSVERPDGSNFTLKIRSTKLEDSAMYFCASSDKIGGQQETQYFGPGTRLLVL.

The chain carries TRBV20-1 and TRBJ1-2, with no clear D. The CDR3 has 10 amino acids. Trimming stripped 1 base from V and 8 bases from J, with 5 bases between. Germline CDR1 reads DFQATT; CDR2 reads SNEGSKA (reference sequence). The CDR3 here is CSARANGYTF. DNA of the CDR3: TGCAGTGCTAGAGCCAACGGCTACACCTTC.

The V and J genes are TRBV5-1 and TRBJ1-6; D gene uncertain. Trimming took 0 bases from V and 6 from J, leaving 7 bases between them. CDR1 and CDR2 (germline): SGHRS, YFSETQ. CDR3 size: 14 residues. This chain's CDR3 is CASSLDLGNSPLHF. CDR3 nucleotides: TGCGCCAGCAGCTTGGATTTGGGTAATTCACCCCTCCACTTT.

This chain uses TRBV5-1 with TRBJ1-1; the D gene is possibly TRBD1 (6 bases). The V gene lost 5 bases and the J gene lost 0 bases, with 11 bases spanning the gap. The CDR3 runs to 14 residues. CDR1 is SGHRS, CDR2 YFSETQ, per germline. The DNA of the CDR3 is TGCGCCAGCAGGCCACAGGGTCTGAACACTGAAGCTTTCTTT. This gives the protein CASRPQGLNTEAFF.

This chain links TRBV7-2 with TRBJ1-5; weak D call: TRBD1 (6 bases). V was pared by 1 base and J by 1 base, with 11 bases between. Germline lookup yields CDR1 SGHTA and CDR2 FQGNSA. The CDR3 contains 16 residues. The CDR3 DNA reads TGTGCCAGCAGCTTAGAAGGGACACTCAGCAATCAGCCCCAGCATTTT. Its protein product is CASSLEGTLSNQPQHF.

The chain joins TRBV7-3 to TRBJ2-1; the match to TRBD1 covers 7 bases. The V and J ends lost 4 bases and 4 bases, in that order; junction bases with no gene match: 16. The V gene's germline CDR1 is SGHTA and CDR2 FQGTGA. The CDR3 covers 18 residues. The DNA for the CDR3 is TGTGCCAGCAGCTCCCATGCCGGGCCAGGGGGAAGTTACAATGAGCAGTTCTTC. Translated, it gives CASSSHAGPGGSYNEQFF.

This chain uses TRBV6-1 with TRBJ2-7; 11 nucleotides align to TRBD2. Germline-derived CDR1 and CDR2 are MNHNS and SASEGT. The CDR3 length is 13 residues. Trimming took 6 bases from V and 4 from J; bases not matched to a gene: 2. DNA for the CDR3: TGTGCCAGCAGGGGACTAGCGGTATACGAGCAGTACGTC. This codes for CASRGLAVYEQYV.

V gene TRBV4-1 combines with J gene TRBJ1-6; a weak D match, TRBD1 (5 bases). The V gene lost 5 bases and the J gene lost 0 bases, with 17 bases spanning the gap. The CDR3 has 18 residues. Germline V gene lookup returns CDR1 MGHRA and CDR2 YSYEKL. The CDR3 coding sequence is TGCGCCAGCAGCAAGCCTGGGACGGGAAGCTCCTATAATTCACCCCTCCACTTT. Amino acids: CASSKPGTGSSYNSPLHF.

V usage is TRBV27 and J usage is TRBJ2-5; 10 nucleotides align to TRBD2. CDR1 is MNHEY and CDR2 is SMNVEV in the germline V gene (reference sequence). Trimming at V came to 3 bases and at J to 4 bases, leaving 2 bases not matched to a gene. The CDR3 runs to 14 residues. Here the CDR3 reads CASSLASGGETQYF. CDR3 nucleotides: TGTGCCAGCAGTTTGGCTAGCGGGGGAGAGACCCAGTACTTC.

The chain is built from TRBV7-9 and TRBJ1-4; no clear D gene. The CDR3 covers 11 residues. Trimming left V 1 base short and J 8 bases short, with 2 bases between. Germline loops: CDR1 SEHNR, CDR2 FQNEAQ (reference sequence). This chain's CDR3 is CASSLDEKLFF. The CDR3 nucleotides are TGTGCCAGCAGCTTAGACGAAAAACTGTTTTTT.

The chain has TRBV6-1 and TRBJ2-7; D call uncertain. Germline V lookup: CDR1 MNHNS, CDR2 SASEGT. V was clipped by 1 base and J by 3 bases, with 10 bases between them. The CDR3 runs to 14 residues. Here the CDR3 reads CASSEEGQDYEQYF. CDR3 nucleotide sequence: TGTGCCAGCAGTGAAGAGGGCCAGGACTACGAGCAGTACTTC.